Listed here are 5 T cell receptor beta chains from one sample, sequenced in a study of regulatory T cells in long-lasting Graves disease (dated by TCRdb to about 2021). According to the study, the label for this sample's time point signals: newly diagnosed GD, antithyroid drugs for less than 3 months. For both TCR sequencing and RNA sequencing, RNA was extracted from PBMCs using TRIzol. The library was made by multiplex PCR. The instrument was an Illumina HiSeq 4000. iRepertoire HTBI primers and Arm-PCR amplification of CDR3 regions were used to construct TCR beta libraries. Through fastp at Q25 and MiXCR, TCRdb rebuilt clones from the public reads, retaining in-frame beta chains. Rows with a matching CDR3 protein are joined into one entry that keeps the most common DNA and genes. Here the sample has roughly 220,000 distinct CDR3 sequences; roughly 18% occur a single time. The biggest ten clones account for roughly 23% of the sample.

The specimen comprised peripheral blood mononuclear cells (PBMCs), sampled at new diagnosis, from a patient treated with antithyroid drugs. The receptors were gathered from a female donor with Graves disease.

This clonotype was seen a few times. The rearrangement uses TRBV6-4 and TRBJ1-5, with D hard to call. The CDR3 spans 13 residues. Germline CDR1 MRHNA, CDR2 SNTAGT. Trimming took 4 bases from V and 7 from J, leaving 11 bases between them. CDR3 protein: CASSAEAGQPQHF. The CDR3 DNA sequence: TGTGCCAGCAGTGCGGAGGCCGGCCAGCCCCAGCATTTT.

Many counts were recorded for this clonotype. The rearrangement uses TRBV19 and TRBJ1-1, with 7 bases identical to TRBD1. The CDR3 runs 15 residues. CDR1 is LNHDA, CDR2 SQIVND, per germline (reference sequence). V shed 6 bases and J 1 base; nucleotides not matched to a gene: 8. This chain's CDR3 is CASRQGQNTNTEAFF. CDR3 DNA sequence: TGTGCCAGTAGGCAGGGACAGAACACGAACACTGAAGCTTTCTTT.

The chain combines TRBV28 with TRBJ2-7; D is ambiguous. CDR3 size: 12 residues. V was clipped by 3 bases and J by 7 bases, with 10 bases between them. Looked up from germline, CDR1 is MDHEN and CDR2 is SYDVKM. The CDR3 DNA reads TGTGCCAGCAGTTTGACCCAAGAAGAGCAGTACTTC. As protein: CASSLTQEEQYF.

This clonotype was detected ten times or more. This chain connects TRBV2 to TRBJ2-5, with 9 bases identical to TRBD1. This CDR3 spans 14 amino acids. V gave up 3 bases and J gave up 3 bases; unmatched junction bases: 2. Looked up from germline, CDR1 is SNHLY and CDR2 is FYNNEI. The CDR3 DNA reads as TGTGCCAGCAGTGATGGACAGGGGAAAGAGACCCAGTACTTC. Its protein is CASSDGQGKETQYF. Looking up the rest from reference TRBV2 and TRBJ2-5 gives the full variable domain: EPEVTQTPSHQVTQMGQEVILRCVPISNHLYFYWYRQILGQKVEFLVSFYNNEISEKSEIFDDQFSVERPDGSNFTLKIRSTKLEDSAMYFCASSDGQGKETQYFGPGTRLLVL.

In this sample, this clonotype turned up many times. The rearrangement uses TRBV27 and TRBJ2-7; D remains ambiguous. The CDR3 extends over 12 amino acids. Germline CDR1 is MNHEY and CDR2 is SMNVEV (reference sequence). V dropped 6 bases and J dropped 2 bases, with 8 bases sitting between them. The CDR3 region is CASSHGTYEQYF. DNA of the CDR3: TGTGCCAGCAGCCACGGAACCTACGAGCAGTACTTC.